Listed here are 9 T cell receptor beta chains from one sample, sequenced in a study of blood T cell repertoires in COVID-19. Measured with immunoSEQ multiplex PCR; TCRdb has only the in-frame clones, and not every one. Of over 50,000 clones in the sample, about 86% were seen once. The sequenced sample consisted of peripheral blood. The receptors shown here come from a man aged 65-85 years with active COVID-19.

The chain carries TRBV2 and TRBJ2-6, with TRBD2 matching over 7 bases. V shed 6 bases, J shed 3 bases, and the junction held 11 bases outside the gene matches. The CDR3 length is 17 residues. Germline CDR1 SNHLY, CDR2 FYNNEI. The CDR3 loop is CASRGGEGFFGANVLTF. CDR3 sequence (DNA): TGTGCCAGCAGGGGAGGGGAGGGATTCTTTGGGGCCAACGTCCTGACTTTC.

This clone was seen a handful of times. The J gene is TRBJ2-3, the V gene TRBV5-1; no definite D call. The CDR3 has 14 residues. Trimming cost V 5 bases and J 0 bases, with 10 bases left between them. The V gene's germline CDR1 is SGHRS and CDR2 YFSETQ. For the CDR3, the DNA is TGCGCCAGCAGGTACAGTTCTAGCACAGATACGCAGTATTTT. It yields the protein CASRYSSSTDTQYF.

The J gene is TRBJ1-6, the V gene TRBV30; 9 bases are shared with TRBD1. V was pared by 3 bases and J by 9 bases, with 3 bases of the junction left unmatched. Germline CDR1 and CDR2: GTSNPN and SVGIG (reference sequence). The length of the CDR3 is 13 residues. The CDR3 here is CAWSPGQGSPLHF. The CDR3 region has the DNA TGTGCCTGGAGCCCGGGACAGGGTTCACCCCTCCACTTT.

This clone was picked up one time. CDR3 residues: CASSLNGGGDRYTF. The CDR3 coding sequence is TGCGCCAGCAGCTTGAATGGTGGAGGGGATCGCTACACCTTC. The chain employs TRBV5-1 and TRBJ1-2; TRBD1 is a possible D gene (5 bases). Trimming left V 1 base short and J 9 bases short, with 16 bases between. CDR1 is SGHRS, CDR2 YFSETQ, per germline. This CDR3 comprises 14 residues.

V and J are TRBV5-4 and TRBJ2-6; D is possibly TRBD2 (6 bases). The CDR3 spans 17 residues. CDR1 and CDR2 from the germline V gene are SGHNT and YYREEE (reference sequence). The V and J ends lost 0 bases and 0 bases respectively, with 10 bases between them. The chain's CDR3 is CASSLEAGRSGANVLTF. In nucleotides, the CDR3 is TGTGCCAGCAGCTTGGAGGCGGGACGCTCTGGGGCCAACGTCCTGACTTTC.

In its sample, this clone was seen once. The chain joins TRBV7-9 to TRBJ2-1; 9 nucleotides align to TRBD1. CDR3 length equals 16 residues. V gave up 4 bases and J gave up 2 bases; unmatched junction bases: 6. Germline V CDR1 and CDR2: SEHNR, FQNEAQ (reference sequence). The CDR3 sequence: CASSSTGGRTYNEQFF. DNA for the CDR3: TGTGCCAGCAGCTCGACAGGGGGTCGGACCTACAATGAGCAGTTCTTC.

The chain is built from TRBV19 and TRBJ2-1; 9 bases are shared with TRBD1. CDR1 is LNHDA, CDR2 SQIVND, per germline (reference sequence). The junction had 9 bases not matched to a gene; V was cut back by 6 bases and J by 9 bases. CDR3 length: 14 amino acids. The CDR3 protein is CASRRTGASSEQFF. Written as DNA, the CDR3 is TGTGCCAGTAGACGGACAGGGGCATCCAGTGAGCAGTTCTTC.

The V and J genes are TRBV11-3 and TRBJ2-1; TRBD1 aligns across 8 bases. With V trimmed by 1 base and J by 4 bases, 3 bases remained unmatched. Germline loops: CDR1 SGHNT, CDR2 YENEEA. The length of the CDR3 is 15 residues. The DNA of the CDR3 is TGTGCCAGCAGCTTAGGGACAGGGCGATACAATGAGCAGTTCTTC. It is translated as CASSLGTGRYNEQFF.

This chain joins TRBV6-2 or TRBV6-3 and TRBJ2-2, with a weak D call TRBD1 (5 bases). This CDR3 contains 15 residues. Germline V CDR1 and CDR2: MNHEY, SVGEGT. V was trimmed by 4 bases and J by 6 bases, leaving 15 bases between them. The CDR3 protein is CASSWLVRAAGELFF. The CDR3 region has the DNA TGTGCCAGCAGTTGGCTAGTCAGGGCCGCCGGGGAGCTGTTTTTT.